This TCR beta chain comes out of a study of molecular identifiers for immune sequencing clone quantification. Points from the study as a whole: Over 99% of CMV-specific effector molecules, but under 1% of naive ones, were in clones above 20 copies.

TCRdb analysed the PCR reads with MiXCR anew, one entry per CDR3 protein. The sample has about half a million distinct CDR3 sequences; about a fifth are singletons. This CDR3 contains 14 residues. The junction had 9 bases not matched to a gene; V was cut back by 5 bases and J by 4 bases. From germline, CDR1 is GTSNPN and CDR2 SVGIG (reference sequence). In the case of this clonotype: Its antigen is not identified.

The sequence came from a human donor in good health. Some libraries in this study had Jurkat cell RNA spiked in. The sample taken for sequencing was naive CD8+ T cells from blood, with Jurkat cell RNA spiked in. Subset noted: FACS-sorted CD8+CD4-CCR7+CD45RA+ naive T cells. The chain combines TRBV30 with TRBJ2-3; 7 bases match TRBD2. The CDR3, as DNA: TGTGCCTGGTCACTAGCGCGAGCAGCAGATACGCAGTATTTT. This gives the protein CAWSLARAADTQYF.